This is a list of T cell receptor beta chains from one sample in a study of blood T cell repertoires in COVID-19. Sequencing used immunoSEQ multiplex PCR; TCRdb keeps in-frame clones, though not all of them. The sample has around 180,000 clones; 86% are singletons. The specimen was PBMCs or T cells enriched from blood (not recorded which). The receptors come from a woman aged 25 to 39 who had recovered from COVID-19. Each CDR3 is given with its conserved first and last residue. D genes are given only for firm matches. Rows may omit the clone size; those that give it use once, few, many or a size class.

cdr3_aa: CASSETSQIGELFF
cdr3_nt: TGTGCCAGCAGCGAGACTAGTCAGATTGGGGAGCTGTTTTTT
j_call: TRBJ2-2
v_call: TRBV11-2
clone_size: NA
d_call: NA

cdr3_aa: CASSLETGGGRPQHF
cdr3_nt: TGTGCCAGCAGTCTTGAAACAGGGGGTGGGCGGCCCCAGCATTTT
j_call: TRBJ1-5
v_call: TRBV28
clone_size: NA
d_call: TRBD1

cdr3_aa: CASSVAGDTQYF
cdr3_nt: TGTGCCAGCAGCGTAGCCGGAGATACGCAGTATTTT
j_call: TRBJ2-3
v_call: TRBV9
clone_size: once
d_call: NA

cdr3_aa: CASSLELAGTGELFF
cdr3_nt: TGTGCCAGCAGCTTAGAACTAGCGGGAACCGGGGAGCTGTTTTTT
j_call: TRBJ2-2
v_call: TRBV11-3
clone_size: NA
d_call: TRBD2

cdr3_aa: CAISETPDSGELFF
cdr3_nt: TGTGCCATCAGTGAAACCCCAGACTCCGGGGAGCTGTTTTTT
j_call: TRBJ2-2
v_call: TRBV10-3
clone_size: NA
d_call: NA

cdr3_aa: CSVEAHTSGRNYEQYF
cdr3_nt: TGCAGCGTTGAAGCCCACACTAGCGGGAGGAACTACGAGCAGTACTTC
j_call: TRBJ2-7
v_call: TRBV29-1
clone_size: NA
d_call: TRBD2

cdr3_aa: CASSNGQGGHEKLFF
cdr3_nt: TGCGCCAGCAGCAACGGACAGGGTGGTCACGAAAAACTGTTTTTT
j_call: TRBJ1-4
v_call: TRBV5-1
clone_size: NA
d_call: TRBD1

cdr3_aa: CASSQAGGLAGWGNYNEQFF
cdr3_nt: TGCGCCAGCAGCCAAGCCGGCGGACTAGCGGGGTGGGGGAATTACAATGAGCAGTTCTTC
j_call: TRBJ2-1
v_call: TRBV4-1
clone_size: NA
d_call: TRBD2

cdr3_aa: CASRAGELFF
cdr3_nt: TGTGCCAGCCGTGCCGGGGAGCTGTTTTTT
j_call: TRBJ2-2
v_call: TRBV19
clone_size: NA
d_call: NA

cdr3_aa: CASSLRPTASYNSPLHF
cdr3_nt: TGTGCCAGCAGCTTGCGCCCGACAGCATCCTATAATTCACCCCTCCACTTT
j_call: TRBJ1-6
v_call: TRBV5-6
clone_size: NA
d_call: NA

cdr3_aa: CASSPTTEVDTQYF
cdr3_nt: TGTGCCAGCAGCCCTACGACAGAAGTAGATACGCAGTATTTT
j_call: TRBJ2-3
v_call: TRBV5-8
clone_size: NA
d_call: NA

cdr3_aa: CASSPTHTFYEQYF
cdr3_nt: TGTGCCAGCAGCCCAACGCACACGTTCTACGAGCAGTACTTC
j_call: TRBJ2-7
v_call: TRBV11-2
clone_size: NA
d_call: NA

cdr3_aa: CASRKQINYGYTF
cdr3_nt: TGTGCCAGCAGGAAACAAATTAACTATGGCTACACCTTC
j_call: TRBJ1-2
v_call: TRBV6-6
clone_size: NA
d_call: NA

cdr3_aa: CSVARGVDGYTF
cdr3_nt: TGCAGCGTTGCCCGGGGAGTGGATGGCTACACCTTC
j_call: TRBJ1-2
v_call: TRBV29-1
clone_size: few
d_call: NA

cdr3_aa: CASSVGLANEQYF
cdr3_nt: TGTGCCAGCAGCGTAGGCCTAGCGAACGAGCAGTACTTC
j_call: TRBJ2-7
v_call: TRBV9
clone_size: NA
d_call: NA

cdr3_aa: CASSLATGIGYTF
cdr3_nt: TGTGCCAGCAGCTTGGCAACCGGGATCGGCTACACCTTC
j_call: TRBJ1-2
v_call: TRBV5-8
clone_size: NA
d_call: NA

cdr3_aa: CASSPPRQGTNGYTF
cdr3_nt: TGTGCCAGCTCACCACCGAGACAGGGGACTAATGGCTACACCTTC
j_call: TRBJ1-2
v_call: TRBV18
clone_size: NA
d_call: TRBD1

cdr3_aa: CASSSPPAGRYEQYF
cdr3_nt: TGTGCCAGCAGTTCCCCACCGGCGGGGCGTTACGAGCAGTACTTC
j_call: TRBJ2-7
v_call: TRBV28
clone_size: NA
d_call: NA

cdr3_aa: CATRRGTDSYEQYF
cdr3_nt: TGTGCCACCAGGCGGGGGACCGATTCCTACGAGCAGTACTTC
j_call: TRBJ2-7
v_call: TRBV24-1
clone_size: NA
d_call: TRBD2

cdr3_aa: CASSDAAGGPYTQYF
cdr3_nt: TGTGCCAGCAGTGATGCGGCGGGAGGCCCCTATACGCAGTATTTT
j_call: TRBJ2-3
v_call: TRBV6-1
clone_size: NA
d_call: TRBD2

cdr3_aa: CASSRAGGPTDTQYF
cdr3_nt: TGTGCCAGCAGCCGAGCGGGAGGGCCCACAGATACGCAGTATTTT
j_call: TRBJ2-3
v_call: TRBV28
clone_size: few
d_call: TRBD2

cdr3_aa: CASARDRDQPQHF
cdr3_nt: TGTGCCAGCGCCCGGGACAGGGATCAGCCCCAGCATTTT
j_call: TRBJ1-5
v_call: TRBV19
clone_size: NA
d_call: TRBD1

cdr3_aa: CASSQAESGGFRQPQHF
cdr3_nt: TGCGCCAGCAGCCAAGCGGAATCAGGGGGCTTTAGACAGCCCCAGCATTTT
j_call: TRBJ1-5
v_call: TRBV4-1
clone_size: NA
d_call: TRBD1

cdr3_aa: CASSYRGLGTGELFF
cdr3_nt: TGTGCCAGCAGTTACCGAGGGTTGGGCACCGGGGAGCTGTTTTTT
j_call: TRBJ2-2
v_call: TRBV6-5
clone_size: NA
d_call: NA

cdr3_aa: CASSFDGQAYGYTF
cdr3_nt: TGTGCCAGCAGCTTCGATGGACAGGCTTATGGCTACACCTTC
j_call: TRBJ1-2
v_call: TRBV7-2
clone_size: NA
d_call: TRBD1

cdr3_aa: CASSLNAGTYEQYF
cdr3_nt: TGTGCCAGCAGTTTAAACGCAGGGACCTACGAGCAGTACTTC
j_call: TRBJ2-7
v_call: TRBV27
clone_size: NA
d_call: NA

cdr3_aa: CATSEGTSGSADTQYF
cdr3_nt: TGTGCCACCAGTGAAGGGACTAGCGGGAGTGCAGATACGCAGTATTTT
j_call: TRBJ2-3
v_call: TRBV24-1
clone_size: once
d_call: TRBD2

cdr3_aa: CATSSYGETEAFF
cdr3_nt: TGTGCCACCAGCTCCTACGGTGAGACTGAAGCTTTCTTT
j_call: TRBJ1-1
v_call: TRBV24-1
clone_size: NA
d_call: NA

cdr3_aa: CASSLSRTGGNSPLHF
cdr3_nt: TGTGCCAGCAGCCTCTCCAGGACAGGGGGCAATTCACCCCTCCACTTT
j_call: TRBJ1-6
v_call: TRBV3-1/TRBV3-2
clone_size: NA
d_call: TRBD1

cdr3_aa: CASSPIRTGVVDEQYF
cdr3_nt: TGTGCCAGCAGCCCGATACGGACAGGGGTCGTCGACGAGCAGTACTTC
j_call: TRBJ2-7
v_call: TRBV7-9
clone_size: NA
d_call: TRBD1

cdr3_aa: CASSRTGEGYTF
cdr3_nt: TGTGCCAGCAGCCGTACAGGGGAGGGCTACACCTTC
j_call: TRBJ1-2
v_call: TRBV6-5
clone_size: NA
d_call: TRBD1

cdr3_aa: CATGRTSGNTGELFF
cdr3_nt: TGTGCCACCGGAAGGACTAGCGGTAATACCGGGGAGCTGTTTTTT
j_call: TRBJ2-2
v_call: TRBV24-1
clone_size: NA
d_call: TRBD2

cdr3_aa: CASSLREVRTDTQYF
cdr3_nt: TGTGCCAGCAGTCTACGGGAGGTTAGGACAGATACGCAGTATTTT
j_call: TRBJ2-3
v_call: TRBV2
clone_size: NA
d_call: TRBD2

cdr3_aa: CASSRSGASTDTQYF
cdr3_nt: TGTGCCAGCAGCCGTAGCGGGGCTAGCACAGATACGCAGTATTTT
j_call: TRBJ2-3
v_call: TRBV3-1/TRBV3-2
clone_size: NA
d_call: TRBD2